This TCR beta chain was obtained from a study of CD8 T cells in ankylosing spondylitis. TCRdb reanalysed the 5' RACE reads using MiXCR and keeps one entry per CDR3 protein. The sample carries 800,000 to 900,000 distinct CDR3 sequences, 12% recorded once. This clonotype has only one observation. The antigen remains unidentified. J gave up 3 bases and V 8 bases, and 9 bases lay outside the gene matches. The germline V gene encodes CDR1 SEHNR and CDR2 FQNEAQ (reference sequence). The length of the CDR3 is 14 residues. Study-level points and caveats: Significant enrichment of disease-linked clones was reported in matched ankylosing spondylitis synovial fluid. Ankylosing spondylitis blood appeared to be characterized by a TCR beta motif of eight highly homologous variants.

This TCR was sampled from a male donor with ankylosing spondylitis. Source material: blood, either unsorted or a sorted T cell fraction (not recorded which). The chain links TRBV7-9 to TRBJ2-7; 8 bases align to TRBD2. CDR3 in DNA: TGTGCCAGCGCCAGAAGCAGCGGGAGCTACGAGCAGTACTTC. This gives the protein CASARSSGSYEQYF.